This record concerns one T cell receptor beta chain sequence. Its antigen is not identified. This record comes from a study of T cell repertoires in cytomegalovirus infection. Study in general: Selection of CMV epitopes for the study included recently identified HLA-C-restricted and well-studied HLA-B-restricted ones. General study results and limits: CMV-specific TCR beta clonotypes restricted by HLA-C dominated the ex vivo response. Cumulative public TCR beta family frequency identified carriers of CMV plus the relevant HLA.

The CDR3 totals 16 residues. V was trimmed by 6 bases and J by 0 bases, leaving 18 bases between them. CDR1 and CDR2 from the germline V gene are SGHRS and YFSETQ. TCRdb re-called the reads through MiXCR, storing one row per CDR3 protein. Seen here are a few hundred thousand distinct CDR3 sequences, 20% to 25% observed once, and the top ten hold roughly 14%. The sequenced sample was cultured PBMCs, obtained from culture after CMV antigen stimulation. This TCR came from a human donor in good health (CMV status not recorded). Some clones in this sample may be carry-over from other donors' samples. This chain links TRBV5-1 with TRBJ1-1; possible D gene TRBD1, 5 bases. The CDR3 here is CASTHGGGGMNTEAFF. The CDR3 nucleotides read TGCGCCAGCACCCATGGGGGGGGGGGTATGAACACTGAAGCTTTCTTT.